This TCR beta chain was sequenced during a study of T cell responses to AZD1222 COVID-19 vaccine. Pooled in the analysis were second doses at about 4 or about 12 weeks. CDR1 and CDR2 (germline): SGHTA, FQGNSA. The CDR3 is 15 amino acids. With 2 bases clipped from V and 1 base from J, the junction kept 4 bases outside the gene matches. Remarks on this clone: Its matching antigen is unknown.

The protocol was immunoSEQ multiplex PCR, while the TCRdb copy is restricted to in-frame clones and leaves out a portion. The table shows approximately 200,000 clones, with roughly 92% occurring only once. Whole-study findings and limits: Targets within unmutated variant regions were reportedly found for nearly half of spike-specific TCRs.

The starting material was peripheral blood, obtained 28 days after the second AZD1222 dose. The TCR was taken from an adult who received the AZD1222 COVID-19 vaccine. V is TRBV7-2 and J is TRBJ1-1; 7 bases are a match to TRBD1. CDR3 protein: CASSLRGQRNTEAFF. As DNA, the CDR3 is TGTGCCAGCAGCTTAAGGGGACAGCGGAACACTGAAGCTTTCTTT.